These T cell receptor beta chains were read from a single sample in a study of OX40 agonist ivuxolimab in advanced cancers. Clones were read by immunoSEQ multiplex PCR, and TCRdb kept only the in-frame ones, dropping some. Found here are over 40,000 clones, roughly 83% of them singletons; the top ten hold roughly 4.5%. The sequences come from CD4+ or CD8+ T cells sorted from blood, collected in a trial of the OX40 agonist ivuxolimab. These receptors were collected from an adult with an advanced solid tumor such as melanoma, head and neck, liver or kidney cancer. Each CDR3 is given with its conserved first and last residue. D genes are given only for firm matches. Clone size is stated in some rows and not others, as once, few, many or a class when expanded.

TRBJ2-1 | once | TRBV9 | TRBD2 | CASSPVSGGPGEQFF | TGTGCCAGCAGCCCCGTTTCGGGAGGGCCGGGTGAGCAGTTCTTC
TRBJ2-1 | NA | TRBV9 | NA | CASSVVSSYNEQFF | TGTGCCAGCAGCGTAGTCAGCTCCTACAATGAGCAGTTCTTC
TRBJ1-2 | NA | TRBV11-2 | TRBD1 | CASSPQGGTNYGYTF | TGTGCCAGCAGCCCTCAGGGGGGAACTAACTATGGCTACACCTTC
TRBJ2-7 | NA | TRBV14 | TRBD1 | CASSHVPGQGPYEQYF | TGTGCCAGCAGCCATGTCCCGGGACAGGGGCCCTACGAGCAGTACTTC
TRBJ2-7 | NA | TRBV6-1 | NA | CASSPGSSYEQYF | TGTGCCAGCAGCCCCGGGTCTTCCTACGAGCAGTACTTC
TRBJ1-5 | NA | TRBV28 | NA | CASSLVTANQPQHF | TGTGCCAGCAGTTTAGTGACGGCGAATCAGCCCCAGCATTTT
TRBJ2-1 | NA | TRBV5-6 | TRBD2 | CASSHYLAGGYNEQFF | TGTGCCAGCAGTCATTACCTAGCGGGAGGATACAATGAGCAGTTCTTC
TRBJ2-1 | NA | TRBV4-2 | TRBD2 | CASSLGGSGSYNEQFF | TGTGCCAGCAGCTTGGGCGGGAGCGGGTCCTACAATGAGCAGTTCTTC
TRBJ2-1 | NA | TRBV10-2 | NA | CASSAGFDEQFF | TGCGCCAGCAGTGCAGGGTTCGATGAGCAGTTCTTC
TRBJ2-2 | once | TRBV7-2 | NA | CASSLGLGGELFF | TGTGCCAGCAGCCTTGGACTCGGTGGGGAGCTGTTTTTT
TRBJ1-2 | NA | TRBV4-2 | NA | CASSQDFRENYGYTF | TGTGCCAGCAGCCAAGATTTCAGGGAAAACTATGGCTACACCTTC
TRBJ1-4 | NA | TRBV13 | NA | CASSPTGSTNEKLFF | TGTGCCAGCAGCCCCACTGGGTCGACTAATGAAAAACTGTTTTTT
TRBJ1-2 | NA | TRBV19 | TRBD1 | CASSMGQGNYGYTF | TGTGCCAGTAGTATGGGACAGGGAAACTATGGCTACACCTTC
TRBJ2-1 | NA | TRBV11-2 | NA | CASSLSGDEQFF | TGTGCCAGCAGCTTGAGCGGCGATGAGCAGTTCTTC
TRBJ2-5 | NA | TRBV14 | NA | CASSQTAYAQETQYF | TGTGCCAGCAGCCAGACAGCCTACGCTCAAGAGACCCAGTACTTC
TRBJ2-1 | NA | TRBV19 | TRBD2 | CASTPGGSRVNEQFF | TGTGCCAGTACCCCGGGCGGGAGTCGAGTGAATGAGCAGTTCTTC
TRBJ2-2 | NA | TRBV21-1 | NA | CASSKASRGRRPGELFF | TGTGCCAGCAGCAAAGCGAGCAGGGGAAGGCGACCCGGGGAGCTGTTTTTT
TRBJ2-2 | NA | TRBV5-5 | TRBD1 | CASSAQGAGTGELFF | TGTGCCAGCAGCGCACAGGGGGCGGGCACCGGGGAGCTGTTTTTT
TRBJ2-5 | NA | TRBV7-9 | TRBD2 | CASSLIGGESETQYF | TGTGCCAGCAGTTTGATTGGGGGGGAGTCAGAGACCCAGTACTTC
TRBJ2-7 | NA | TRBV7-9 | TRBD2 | CASSPSSGRAEEQYF | TGTGCCAGCAGCCCATCTAGCGGGAGGGCAGAGGAGCAGTACTTC
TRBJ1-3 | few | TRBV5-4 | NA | CASSFMGSGNTIYF | TGTGCCAGCAGCTTTATGGGGTCTGGAAACACCATATATTTT
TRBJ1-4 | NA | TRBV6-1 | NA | CASSEALGLKLFF | TGTGCCAGCAGTGAAGCGCTCGGTTTGAAACTGTTTTTT
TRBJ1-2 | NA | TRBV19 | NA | CASSGPVGPLYYGYTF | TGTGCCAGTAGTGGCCCGGTGGGACCCCTGTACTATGGCTACACCTTC
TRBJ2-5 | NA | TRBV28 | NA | CASSLRGQGPETQYF | TGTGCCAGCAGTTTAAGGGGCCAAGGCCCAGAGACCCAGTACTTC
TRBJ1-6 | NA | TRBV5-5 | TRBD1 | CASSNRTGALSSPLHF | TGTGCCAGCAGCAACAGGACAGGGGCTTTGAGCTCACCCCTCCACTTT
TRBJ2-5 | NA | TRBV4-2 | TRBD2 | CASSRQLAGGGDGETQYF | TGTGCCAGCAGCCGCCAACTAGCGGGAGGTGGGGATGGGGAGACCCAGTACTTC
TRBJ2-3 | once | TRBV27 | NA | CASSLLARDTQYF | TGTGCCAGCAGTTTGCTAGCCCGAGATACGCAGTATTTT
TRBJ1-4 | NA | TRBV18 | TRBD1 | CASSPDRGTNEKLFF | TGTGCCAGCTCACCCGACAGGGGGACTAATGAAAAACTGTTTTTT
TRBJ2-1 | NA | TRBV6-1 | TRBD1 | CASSEVSGGIYNEQFF | TGTGCCAGCAGTGAAGTGTCAGGGGGCATCTACAATGAGCAGTTCTTC
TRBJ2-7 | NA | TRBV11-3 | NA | CASSLQRSVGSYEQYF | TGTGCCAGCAGCTTACAGCGGTCAGTGGGCTCCTACGAGCAGTACTTC
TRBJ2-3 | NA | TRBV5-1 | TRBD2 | CASSLAGTSGSNTQYF | TGCGCCAGCAGCTTGGCCGGGACTAGCGGGAGTAATACGCAGTATTTT
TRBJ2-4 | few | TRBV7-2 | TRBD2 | CASSPSGRVNIQYF | TGTGCCAGCAGCCCGAGCGGGAGGGTAAACATTCAGTACTTC